This T cell receptor (beta chain) came from a study of blood T cell repertoires in COVID-19. One Seattle source followed patients from active infection through their disease course. V was cut by 4 bases and J by 5 bases, with 15 bases left in between. The V gene's germline CDR1 is KGHSH and CDR2 LQKENI. The CDR3 has 14 residues. As handled by the study authors: Estimates of nucleated cell counts were drawn from the amplification of reference gene primers. TCRdb's table, derived via immunoSEQ multiplex PCR, lists solely in-frame clones and lacks some. V and J calls and clone size are those listed in that table; D and trimming were worked out from the DNA. The data show about 220,000 clones, 80% to 85% seen once.

J is TRBJ2-7 and V is TRBV18; D might be TRBD2 (6 bases). This receptor was obtained from a woman aged 65 to 85 with COVID-19, enrolled during active disease. Sequenced material: peripheral blood. The CDR3 DNA is TGTGCCAGCTCACAGGCGGGGCTAGGTGACGAGCAGTACTTC. It specifies CASSQAGLGDEQYF.